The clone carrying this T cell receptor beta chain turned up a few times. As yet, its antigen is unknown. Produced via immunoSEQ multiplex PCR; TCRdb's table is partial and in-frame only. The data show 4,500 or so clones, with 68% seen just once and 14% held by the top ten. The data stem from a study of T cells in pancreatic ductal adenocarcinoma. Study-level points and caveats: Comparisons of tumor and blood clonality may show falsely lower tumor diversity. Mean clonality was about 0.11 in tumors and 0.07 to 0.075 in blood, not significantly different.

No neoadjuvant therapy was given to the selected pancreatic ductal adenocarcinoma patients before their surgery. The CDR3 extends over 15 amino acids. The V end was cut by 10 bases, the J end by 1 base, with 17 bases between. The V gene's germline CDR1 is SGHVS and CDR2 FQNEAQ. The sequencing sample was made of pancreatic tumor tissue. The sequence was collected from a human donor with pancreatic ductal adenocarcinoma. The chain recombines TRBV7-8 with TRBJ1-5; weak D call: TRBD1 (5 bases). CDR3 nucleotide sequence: TGTGCCACCGCGATGACGTGGGACAGCAATCAGCCCCAGCATTTT. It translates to CATAMTWDSNQPQHF. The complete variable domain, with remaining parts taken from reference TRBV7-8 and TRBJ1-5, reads GAGVSQSPRYKVAKRGQDVALRCDPISGHVSLFWYQQALGQGPEFLTYFQNEAQLDKSGLPSDRFFAERPEGSVSTLKIQRTQQEDSAVYLCATAMTWDSNQPQHFGDGTRLSIL.